The clone carrying this T cell receptor beta chain occurred a few times. Antigen specificity is unknown. The sample originates from a study of T cell repertoires in cytomegalovirus infection. Each CDR3 protein gets one entry after TCRdb re-called the reads with MiXCR. The profile covers around 320,000 distinct CDR3 sequences, with more than 8% appearing a single time and around 4% taken by the ten largest. Per germline, CDR1 SGHTA and CDR2 FQGTGA. V lost 3 bases and J lost 0, with 8 bases in between. The CDR3 totals 14 residues. Overall study findings and caveats: Accumulated public TCR beta family frequency recognized individuals carrying CMV together with the relevant HLA.

The sequence came from a human donor in good health (CMV status not recorded). Some clones in this sample may be carry-over from other donors' samples. Material: PBMCs. V gene TRBV7-3 combines with J gene TRBJ2-5; D ambiguous. The CDR3 DNA sequence: TGTGCCAGCAGCTTGAATGGGTACCAAGAGACCCAGTACTTC. Its translation: CASSLNGYQETQYF.